This is a list of T cell receptor beta chains from one sample in a study of OX40 agonist ivuxolimab in advanced cancers. Assay used: immunoSEQ multiplex PCR; TCRdb lists only in-frame clones, some missing. The table records 70,000 to 100,000 clones, roughly 90% of them present only once. The sample here was CD4+ or CD8+ T cells sorted from blood, taken in a trial of the OX40 agonist ivuxolimab. These receptor sequences come from an adult with an advanced solid tumor such as melanoma, head and neck, liver or kidney cancer. Both conserved end residues are part of each CDR3. A D gene is named only where the DNA matches it firmly. Clone size is not always given. Where it is, it says once, few, many or a class for expanded clones.

abundance: NA; j_gene: TRBJ1-2; v_gene: TRBV14; d_gene: TRBD1; CDR3nt: TGTGCCAGCAGCCAAGTCTCAATTCACAGGGGCCCTGACTATGGCTACACCTTC; CDR3aa: CASSQVSIHRGPDYGYTF
abundance: NA; j_gene: TRBJ2-7; v_gene: TRBV7-7; d_gene: TRBD2; CDR3nt: TGTGCCAGCAGCCGAGGGGTAGCGGGAGCCGAGCAGTACTTC; CDR3aa: CASSRGVAGAEQYF
abundance: NA; j_gene: TRBJ1-6; v_gene: TRBV18; d_gene: TRBD1; CDR3nt: TGTGCCAGCTCCCGGGACAGGGGGAATTCACCCCTCCACTTT; CDR3aa: CASSRDRGNSPLHF
abundance: once; j_gene: TRBJ2-7; v_gene: TRBV10-1; d_gene: TRBD2; CDR3nt: TGCGCCAGCAGTGATAGCGGGACCAGCTCCTACGAGCAGTACTTC; CDR3aa: CASSDSGTSSYEQYF
abundance: once; j_gene: TRBJ2-6; v_gene: TRBV19; d_gene: NA; CDR3nt: TGTGCCAGTAGAGGGCTCTCTGGGGCCAACGTCCTGACTTTC; CDR3aa: CASRGLSGANVLTF
abundance: NA; j_gene: TRBJ2-7; v_gene: TRBV2; d_gene: TRBD1; CDR3nt: TGTGCCAGCAGTGTCCTCCGTCTGGGACAGGGGCAATCGAAACGCGAGCAGTACTTC; CDR3aa: CASSVLRLGQGQSKREQYF
abundance: NA; j_gene: TRBJ2-7; v_gene: TRBV19; d_gene: TRBD1; CDR3nt: TGTGCCAGTAGTCTTGGACAGGGGGCGTACGAGCAGTACTTC; CDR3aa: CASSLGQGAYEQYF
abundance: NA; j_gene: TRBJ2-3; v_gene: TRBV12-5; d_gene: TRBD2; CDR3nt: TGTGCTAGTGGCCCCGGGACTAGCGGGAGTTCAGATACGCAGTATTTT; CDR3aa: CASGPGTSGSSDTQYF
abundance: NA; j_gene: TRBJ1-4; v_gene: TRBV19; d_gene: TRBD1; CDR3nt: TGTGCCAGTAGTATAGAACAGGGGGTTGGGGAAAAACTGTTTTTT; CDR3aa: CASSIEQGVGEKLFF
abundance: NA; j_gene: TRBJ2-5; v_gene: TRBV7-9; d_gene: NA; CDR3nt: TGTGCCAGCAGCTTACGGGGGGCGGGAGAGACCCAGTACTTC; CDR3aa: CASSLRGAGETQYF
abundance: once; j_gene: TRBJ1-5; v_gene: TRBV18; d_gene: NA; CDR3nt: TGTGCCAGCCGAGAGGCGGGGGGCGCACAAAATCAGCCCCAGCATTTT; CDR3aa: CASREAGGAQNQPQHF
abundance: NA; j_gene: TRBJ2-1; v_gene: TRBV6-4; d_gene: NA; CDR3nt: TGTGCCAGCAGTGCCCTACCGATGGGTGAGCAGTTCTTC; CDR3aa: CASSALPMGEQFF
abundance: NA; j_gene: TRBJ1-1; v_gene: TRBV6-1; d_gene: NA; CDR3nt: TGTGCCAGCAGTGTCACAATTGGGGGCACTGAAGCTTTCTTT; CDR3aa: CASSVTIGGTEAFF
abundance: NA; j_gene: TRBJ2-3; v_gene: TRBV7-9; d_gene: TRBD1; CDR3nt: TGTGCCAGCAGCTTAGATGGGACAGGGGCCACAGATACGCAGTATTTT; CDR3aa: CASSLDGTGATDTQYF
abundance: NA; j_gene: TRBJ2-1; v_gene: TRBV9; d_gene: TRBD2; CDR3nt: TGTGCCAGCAGCGTAGTACTAGCGGGAAGGAATGAGCAGTTCTTC; CDR3aa: CASSVVLAGRNEQFF
abundance: NA; j_gene: TRBJ2-7; v_gene: TRBV5-4; d_gene: TRBD1; CDR3nt: TGTGCCAGCAGCTTAGGGGACAGGGGCTACGAGCAGTACTTC; CDR3aa: CASSLGDRGYEQYF
abundance: medium-sized; j_gene: TRBJ1-2; v_gene: TRBV18; d_gene: NA; CDR3nt: TGTGCCAGCTCAACTACAGGGCTAAGAGAAGGCTACACCTTC; CDR3aa: CASSTTGLREGYTF
abundance: NA; j_gene: TRBJ2-3; v_gene: TRBV11-2; d_gene: NA; CDR3nt: TGTGCCAGCAGCCCCCTAGGAGTCCCCCCTGTGTATTTT; CDR3aa: CASSPLGVPPVYF
abundance: NA; j_gene: TRBJ1-5; v_gene: TRBV19; d_gene: NA; CDR3nt: TGTGCCAGTAGTACTTCGAGGAGGCTTAGCAATCAGCCCCAGCATTTT; CDR3aa: CASSTSRRLSNQPQHF
abundance: NA; j_gene: TRBJ2-7; v_gene: TRBV10-1; d_gene: TRBD1; CDR3nt: TGCGCCAGCAGTAGGGACAGGGCCTCCGCGTCGGAGCAGTACTTC; CDR3aa: CASSRDRASASEQYF
abundance: NA; j_gene: TRBJ2-1; v_gene: TRBV4-1; d_gene: TRBD1; CDR3nt: TGCGCCAGCAGCCAAGATCGGGACAGAATTTACAATGAGCAGTTCTTC; CDR3aa: CASSQDRDRIYNEQFF
abundance: NA; j_gene: TRBJ1-6; v_gene: TRBV7-2; d_gene: NA; CDR3nt: TGTGCCAGCAGCTTGGGACTCCTAATGAGCTCCTATAATTCACCCCTCCACTTT; CDR3aa: CASSLGLLMSSYNSPLHF
abundance: once; j_gene: TRBJ1-5; v_gene: TRBV27; d_gene: NA; CDR3nt: TGTGCCAGCAGTGCGGGTGGTAGCAATCAGCCCCAGCATTTT; CDR3aa: CASSAGGSNQPQHF
abundance: NA; j_gene: TRBJ2-3; v_gene: TRBV7-9; d_gene: NA; CDR3nt: TGTGCCAGCAGCCCCGTTCCTTACACAGATACGCAGTATTTT; CDR3aa: CASSPVPYTDTQYF
abundance: few; j_gene: TRBJ1-1; v_gene: TRBV5-1; d_gene: NA; CDR3nt: TGCGCCAGCAGCCCGGACGTTGTGAACACTGAAGCTTTCTTT; CDR3aa: CASSPDVVNTEAFF
abundance: NA; j_gene: TRBJ2-2; v_gene: TRBV18; d_gene: NA; CDR3nt: TGTGCCAGCTCACCCCTCGACAAGAACACCGGGGAGCTGTTTTTT; CDR3aa: CASSPLDKNTGELFF
abundance: once; j_gene: TRBJ2-7; v_gene: TRBV14; d_gene: NA; CDR3nt: TGTGCCAGCAGCGAATACACAGGGCCTTACGAGCAGTACTTC; CDR3aa: CASSEYTGPYEQYF
abundance: NA; j_gene: TRBJ1-1; v_gene: TRBV18; d_gene: TRBD1; CDR3nt: TGTGCCAGCTCACCCCAGGGGGGGCGGGTCACTGAAGCTTTCTTT; CDR3aa: CASSPQGGRVTEAFF
abundance: NA; j_gene: TRBJ1-1; v_gene: TRBV11-3; d_gene: NA; CDR3nt: TGTGCCAGCAGCTTAGATCACCCGAACACTGAAGCTTTCTTT; CDR3aa: CASSLDHPNTEAFF
abundance: NA; j_gene: TRBJ2-7; v_gene: TRBV11-3; d_gene: NA; CDR3nt: TGTGCCAGCAGCTTAGCCGACAGAGCCTACGAGCAGTACTTC; CDR3aa: CASSLADRAYEQYF
abundance: few; j_gene: TRBJ1-1; v_gene: TRBV7-8; d_gene: NA; CDR3nt: TGTGCCAGCAGCTACATTCCTGGGGTCGGAAACACTGAAGCTTTCTTT; CDR3aa: CASSYIPGVGNTEAFF
abundance: few; j_gene: TRBJ1-4; v_gene: TRBV2; d_gene: NA; CDR3nt: TGTGCCAGCAAAGGGGATCCCACAAAATCGACAACTAATGAAAAACTGTTTTTT; CDR3aa: CASKGDPTKSTTNEKLFF
abundance: few; j_gene: TRBJ2-5; v_gene: TRBV4-1; d_gene: TRBD2; CDR3nt: TGCGCCAGCAGCCAAGTCTTGATCTCCGGGACTAGCGGGAGACAAGAGACCCAGTACTTC; CDR3aa: CASSQVLISGTSGRQETQYF
abundance: NA; j_gene: TRBJ2-7; v_gene: TRBV7-2; d_gene: TRBD2; CDR3nt: TGTGCCAGCAGCCAGGGACTAGCGGGAGCCCACGAGCAGTACTTC; CDR3aa: CASSQGLAGAHEQYF
abundance: NA; j_gene: TRBJ1-4; v_gene: TRBV2; d_gene: NA; CDR3nt: TGTGCCAGCAGTCGGGACCGACCAACTAATGAAAAACTGTTTTTT; CDR3aa: CASSRDRPTNEKLFF
abundance: NA; j_gene: TRBJ1-2; v_gene: TRBV7-6; d_gene: NA; CDR3nt: TGTGCCAGCAGCTTGCGCAGGGGTCGTGGCTACACCTTC; CDR3aa: CASSLRRGRGYTF
abundance: NA; j_gene: TRBJ2-4; v_gene: TRBV19; d_gene: TRBD2; CDR3nt: TGTGCCAGTAGTAAGACTAGCGGGAGGGCGAACATTCAGTACTTC; CDR3aa: CASSKTSGRANIQYF
abundance: few; j_gene: TRBJ1-2; v_gene: TRBV7-9; d_gene: NA; CDR3nt: TGTGCCAGCAGCCGGACAGCCTATGGCTACACCTTC; CDR3aa: CASSRTAYGYTF
abundance: NA; j_gene: TRBJ2-5; v_gene: TRBV6-5; d_gene: NA; CDR3nt: TGTGCCAGCAGATACCGGGACGCTACACAAGAGACCCAGTACTTC; CDR3aa: CASRYRDATQETQYF
abundance: NA; j_gene: TRBJ1-4; v_gene: TRBV25-1; d_gene: NA; CDR3nt: TGTGCCAGCAGTGCCCCGGGCACTTTAACTAATGAAAAACTGTTTTTT; CDR3aa: CASSAPGTLTNEKLFF
abundance: NA; j_gene: TRBJ2-5; v_gene: TRBV10-3; d_gene: TRBD2; CDR3nt: TGTGCCATCAGTGGTTTAGCGGGAGGGCAAGAGACCCAGTACTTC; CDR3aa: CAISGLAGGQETQYF
abundance: NA; j_gene: TRBJ2-4; v_gene: TRBV25-1; d_gene: TRBD1; CDR3nt: TGTGCCAGCAGTGAATCCCACCAACAGGGGGCGCTTGTAAACATTCAGTACTTC; CDR3aa: CASSESHQQGALVNIQYF
abundance: NA; j_gene: TRBJ2-7; v_gene: TRBV11-2; d_gene: NA; CDR3nt: TGTGCCAGCAGCTTCATAGGGAAACCTTACGAGCAGTACTTC; CDR3aa: CASSFIGKPYEQYF
abundance: NA; j_gene: TRBJ2-2; v_gene: TRBV6-5; d_gene: NA; CDR3nt: TGTGCCAGCAGTTATCAACAGCCCCCCACCGGGGAGCTGTTTTTT; CDR3aa: CASSYQQPPTGELFF